These T cell receptor beta chains were read from a single sample in a study of shared clonotypes between healthy human individuals. Libraries were prepared by immunoSEQ multiplex PCR; TCRdb keeps only in-frame clonotypes and omits some of them. This sample has roughly 2.4 million clones, with approximately 94% found just once. Sequencing was performed on naive CD4+ T cells sorted from blood. Receptors originate from a man between 18 and 35 years old in good health. The CDR3 runs from the conserved cysteine through the conserved F or W. The D gene is left open where the match is weak. Size is stated for part of the rows, as once, few or many counts, or as a class when the clone is expanded.

TRBV30,NA,11,TRBJ2-7,NA,TGTGCCGAAGGGAAGGGCAACGAGCAGTACTTC,CAEGKGNEQYF
TRBV5-1,NA,11,TRBJ2-5,NA,TGCGCCAGCAGCGACGTAGGGCCCCAGTACTTC,CASSDVGPQYF
TRBV10-3,NA,15,TRBJ2-7,TRBD1,TGTGCCATCAGTGAGTCTAACGGCAGGGGGTACGAGCAGTACTTC,CAISESNGRGYEQYF
TRBV4-2,NA,15,TRBJ1-1,NA,TGTGCCAGCAGCCAAGATTCGGGAGGGCCGACTGAAGCTTTCTTT,CASSQDSGGPTEAFF
TRBV10-2,NA,15,TRBJ2-3,NA,TGCGCCAGCAGGTCGCAGCGGCAGAGCACAGATACGCAGTATTTT,CASRSQRQSTDTQYF
TRBV5-1,NA,18,TRBJ2-1,TRBD2,TGCGCCAGCAGCTTTACCCCCTCTAGCGGGGGGGAGAGGCATGAGCAGTTCTTC,CASSFTPSSGGERHEQFF
TRBV18,once,15,TRBJ1-4,TRBD1,TGTGCCAGCTCACCAAGACAGGGAGGCGACGAAAAACTGTTTTTT,CASSPRQGGDEKLFF
TRBV5-4,NA,15,TRBJ2-1,NA,TGTGCCAGCAGCTTGGTGGGCAGTGGATACAATGAGCAGTTCTTC,CASSLVGSGYNEQFF
TRBV19,NA,17,TRBJ1-5,NA,TGTGCCAGTAGTAGTAGGACCCCACAAGCTGTTAATCAGCCCCAGCATTTT,CASSSRTPQAVNQPQHF
TRBV11-2,NA,14,TRBJ2-1,NA,TGTGCCACCTCACTTGGTAACTCGGTCAATGAGCAGTTCTTC,CATSLGNSVNEQFF
TRBV11-2,NA,16,TRBJ1-4,TRBD1,TGTGCCAGCAGCCAAAAACAGGGGTTCACTAATGAAAAACTGTTTTTT,CASSQKQGFTNEKLFF
TRBV10-3,NA,14,TRBJ2-3,NA,TGTGCCATCAGCCGGGATCCAGAGATCGATACGCAGTATTTT,CAISRDPEIDTQYF
TRBV11-3,once,15,TRBJ2-5,NA,TGTGCCAGCAGCTTTTCGGGAGAAAAAGGAGAGACCCAGTACTTC,CASSFSGEKGETQYF
TRBV19,once,15,TRBJ2-5,NA,TGTGCCAGTAGTACCGTCTGGGTTAGCCAAGAGACCCAGTACTTC,CASSTVWVSQETQYF
TRBV5-3,NA,14,TRBJ1-5,TRBD1,TGTGCCAGAAGCCATGACAGGGAGAATCAGCCCCAGCATTTT,CARSHDRENQPQHF
TRBV5-4,NA,12,TRBJ1-1,NA,TGTGCCAGCAGCTTGGATGGTAGGGAGGCTTTCTTT,CASSLDGREAFF
TRBV7-9,NA,16,TRBJ2-3,NA,TGTGCCAGCAGCCGGTACTTGAGTGCTAGCACAGATACGCAGTATTTT,CASSRYLSASTDTQYF
TRBV5-1,NA,15,TRBJ2-1,NA,TGCGCCAGCAGCTTGGGACTAACCTCCTACAATGAGCAGTTCTTC,CASSLGLTSYNEQFF
TRBV14,once,13,TRBJ1-1,NA,TGTGCCAGCAGCCCCGGACAGAACACTGAAGCTTTCTTT,CASSPGQNTEAFF
TRBV10-3,NA,12,TRBJ2-5,NA,TGTGCCATCAGTGAGTACCAAGAGACCCAGTACTTC,CAISEYQETQYF
TRBV5-1,NA,16,TRBJ1-3,NA,TGCGCCAGCAGCTTGGCAGTTGGTAGTATTGGAAACACCATATATTTT,CASSLAVGSIGNTIYF
TRBV15,NA,17,TRBJ2-1,TRBD2,TGTGCCACCAGCAGGGGGACTAGCGGGAGGGTCTACAATGAGCAGTTCTTC,CATSRGTSGRVYNEQFF
TRBV11-1,NA,17,TRBJ2-7,TRBD2,TGTGCCAGCAGCTCCCGGGGGGCTGCGGGGGGCTCCTACGAGCAGTACTTC,CASSSRGAAGGSYEQYF
TRBV6-1,once,16,TRBJ2-3,TRBD1,TGTGCCAGCAGTGAACAGGGGGCAATAACAGGAGATACGCAGTATTTT,CASSEQGAITGDTQYF
TRBV28,NA,13,TRBJ2-7,NA,TGTGCCAGCAGGCAGGGAGGGGGTGATGAGCAGTACTTC,CASRQGGGDEQYF
TRBV25-1,NA,14,TRBJ2-2,NA,TGTGCCAGCAGAGGGGAGACGAACACCGGGGAGCTGTTTTTT,CASRGETNTGELFF
TRBV4-1,NA,14,TRBJ1-2,TRBD1,TGCGCCAGCAGCCAAGAGGTGGGGACAGGAAAAGGGGACTTC,CASSQEVGTGKGDF
TRBV9,NA,15,TRBJ2-6,NA,TGTGCCAGCGATCCTACAGGGACTGGGGCCAACGTCCTGACTTTC,CASDPTGTGANVLTF
TRBV7-6,NA,14,TRBJ1-1,NA,TGTGCCAGCAGCTTTTGGGAGGACAACACTGAAGCTTTCTTT,CASSFWEDNTEAFF
TRBV6-5,NA,15,TRBJ2-7,TRBD2,TGTGCCAGCAGTTACTCGGCTAGCGGTTCCTACGAGCAGTACTTC,CASSYSASGSYEQYF
TRBV11-2,NA,15,TRBJ2-2,TRBD2,TGTGCCAGCAGCTTTCTAGCGGGGGACACCGGGGAGCTGTTTTTT,CASSFLAGDTGELFF
TRBV6-5,NA,14,TRBJ2-7,NA,TGTGCCAGCAGTACTGAGGGGTCAAGGAGAGAGCAGTACTTC,CASSTEGSRREQYF
TRBV19,NA,15,TRBJ2-1,NA,TGTGCCGTATCCGAGGGACACCAAACTTTCAATGAGCAGTTCTTC,CAVSEGHQTFNEQFF
TRBV13,NA,15,TRBJ2-1,TRBD1,TGTGCCAGCAGCCCCCCAGGGGGTCCCTACAATGAGCAGTTCTTC,CASSPPGGPYNEQFF
TRBV10-3,once,12,TRBJ2-3,NA,TGTGCCATCAGTGCCGGGGCAGATACGCAGTATTTT,CAISAGADTQYF
TRBV11-3,few,14,TRBJ1-6,NA,TGTGCCAGCAGCTTGGACGGAGGGAATTCACCCCTCCACTTT,CASSLDGGNSPLHF
TRBV6-5,NA,14,TRBJ2-7,NA,TGTGCCAGCAGTTACTCGAAGTGGGGATACGAGCAGTACTTC,CASSYSKWGYEQYF
TRBV28,NA,15,TRBJ1-1,NA,TGTGCCAGCAGTTTATCAACAGGGTGGGGCACTGAAGCTTTCTTT,CASSLSTGWGTEAFF
TRBV5-1,NA,16,TRBJ2-3,NA,TGCGCCAGCAGCTTGGACGTAGGTTGGGTCACAGATACGCAGTATTTT,CASSLDVGWVTDTQYF
TRBV5-4,NA,16,TRBJ2-5,TRBD2,TGTGCCAGCAGCACGGAACTAGCGGGAGGTAGGGAGACCCAGTACTTC,CASSTELAGGRETQYF
TRBV6-5,NA,16,TRBJ1-1,NA,TGTGCCAGCAGTTACTCGTGGTCGGGCACCAACACTGAAGCTTTCTTT,CASSYSWSGTNTEAFF
TRBV11-2,NA,15,TRBJ1-1,NA,TGTGCCAGCAGCTTCTCTGGGGGTCGGAACACTGAAGCTTTCTTT,CASSFSGGRNTEAFF
TRBV19,NA,14,TRBJ2-7,NA,TGTGCCAGTAGTATCAACCAGGGGTTGGGCGAGCAGTACTTC,CASSINQGLGEQYF
TRBV5-6,NA,12,TRBJ2-5,NA,TGTGCCAGCAGCTCTTACCCGGGGACCCAGTACTTC,CASSSYPGTQYF
TRBV18,once,17,TRBJ1-4,NA,TGTGCCAGCTCACGAAACGGGCTGGGGGCAACTAATGAAAAACTGTTTTTT,CASSRNGLGATNEKLFF
TRBV12-5,NA,13,TRBJ2-5,TRBD1,TGTGCTAGTGGCCCGGGACAGCAAGAGACCCAGTACTTC,CASGPGQQETQYF
TRBV5-1,NA,13,TRBJ2-3,TRBD1,TGCGCCAGCAGTAGGGACAGCCGAGATACGCAGTATTTT,CASSRDSRDTQYF
TRBV7-9,NA,11,TRBJ1-1,TRBD1,TGTGCCAGCAGCCTGGACAGGGGTGCTTTCTTT,CASSLDRGAFF
TRBV6-1,NA,12,TRBJ2-7,TRBD1,TGTGCCATCTCTCGGGGACAGGGTGAGCAGTACTTC,CAISRGQGEQYF
TRBV5-1,NA,15,TRBJ1-6,NA,TGCGCCAGCAGCGCCTCCGGGACCCAGAATTCACCCCTCCACTTT,CASSASGTQNSPLHF
TRBV6-5,once,13,TRBJ2-7,NA,TGTGCCAGCAGTTACTCGAGGGTCTACGAGCAGTACTTC,CASSYSRVYEQYF
TRBV29-1,NA,13,TRBJ2-2,NA,TGCAGCGCCAGCCCGACAGAAACCGGGGAGCTGTTTTTT,CSASPTETGELFF
TRBV7-9,NA,14,TRBJ1-1,TRBD1,TGTGCCAGCAGCCCCCCGTACAGGGGACCTGAAGCTTTCTTT,CASSPPYRGPEAFF
TRBV5-4,NA,14,TRBJ2-5,TRBD1,TGTGCCAGCAGCTTCGGACAGGGACAAGAGACCCAGTACTTC,CASSFGQGQETQYF
TRBV7-8,once,14,TRBJ2-7,NA,TGTGCCAGCAGCCGACCCTCGACAGGCCCCGAGCAGTACTTC,CASSRPSTGPEQYF
TRBV28,NA,13,TRBJ1-6,NA,TGTGCCAGCGTGGGGGGTGGTAATTCACCCCTCCACTTT,CASVGGGNSPLHF
TRBV2,NA,14,TRBJ1-2,NA,TGTGCCAGCAGTGAAGGGGCGGTTAACTATGGCTACACCTTC,CASSEGAVNYGYTF
TRBV10-3,NA,13,TRBJ1-2,NA,TGTGCCATCAGTGAAGACAGAAACTATGGCTACACCTTC,CAISEDRNYGYTF
TRBV14,NA,12,TRBJ1-2,NA,TGTGCCAGCAGCCAAGACTGGCGTGGCTACACCTTC,CASSQDWRGYTF